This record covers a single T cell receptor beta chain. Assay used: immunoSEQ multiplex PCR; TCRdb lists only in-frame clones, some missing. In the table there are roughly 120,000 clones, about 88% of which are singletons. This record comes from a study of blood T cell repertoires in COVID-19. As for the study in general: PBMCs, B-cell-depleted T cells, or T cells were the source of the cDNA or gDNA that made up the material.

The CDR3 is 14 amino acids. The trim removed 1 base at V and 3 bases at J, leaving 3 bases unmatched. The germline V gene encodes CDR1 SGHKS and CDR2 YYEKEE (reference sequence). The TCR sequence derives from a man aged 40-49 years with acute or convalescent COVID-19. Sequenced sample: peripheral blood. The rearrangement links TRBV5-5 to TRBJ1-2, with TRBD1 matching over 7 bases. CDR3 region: CASSLFRGDYGYTF. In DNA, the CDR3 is TGTGCCAGCAGCTTGTTCAGGGGGGACTATGGCTACACCTTC. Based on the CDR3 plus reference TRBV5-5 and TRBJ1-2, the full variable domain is DAGVTQSPTHLIKTRGQQVTLRCSPISGHKSVSWYQQVLGQGPQFIFQYYEKEERGRGNFPDRFSARQFPNYSSELNVNALLLGDSALYLCASSLFRGDYGYTFGSGTRLTVV.